The 8 T cell receptor beta chains below all came from one sample that was sequenced in a study of T cells in women clearing cervical HPV infection. Sequenced by immunoSEQ multiplex PCR; TCRdb stores in-frame clones only, minus some. The sample's table shows roughly 35,000 clones. Sample: blood buffy coat. The source of these receptors is a woman aged 18-70 years with a cervical HPV16 infection that either progressed to CIN3+ or cleared (not recorded which).

Points on this clone: Compared with germline, one end of the junction differs, possibly owing to a read error. Within the sample, other DNA sequences also encode this same CDR3. The CDR3: CASSAGTEGNTIYF. The CDR3 DNA, read in part, is TGCGCCAGCAGCGCTGGGACAGAAGGAAACACA. V and J are TRBV5-1 and TRBJ1-3; 7 bases line up with TRBD1. Read sequence stops 3 residues before the CDR3 end, and the germline J gene provides the missing end. Germline assignment: CDR1 SGHRS and CDR2 YFSETQ. The CDR3 spans 14 residues.

In regard to this clone: The missing CDR3 end, 3 residues past where the read stops, is filled in from the germline J gene. The chain employs TRBV19 and TRBJ2-1; TRBD2 matches 13 bases. With 6 bases clipped from V and 6 bases from J, the junction kept 2 bases outside the gene matches. CDR1 LNHDA and CDR2 SQIVND come from the germline V gene (reference sequence). The CDR3 is made up of 14 amino acids. The CDR3 here is CASRGLAGSNEQFF. Incomplete CDR3 DNA: TGTGCCAGTAGGGGACTAGCGGGGAGCAATGAG.

Notes on this clone: The CDR3 is cut off 3 residues early in the read; its end comes from the germline J gene. The V gene is TRBV7-3, the J gene TRBJ2-1, with 10 nucleotides matching TRBD1. V shed 3 bases, J shed 2 bases, and the junction held 7 bases outside the gene matches. The CDR3 contains 17 residues. Germline V gene lookup returns CDR1 SGHTA and CDR2 FQGTGA. This CDR3 is CASSFPGGTGAYNEQFF. The part of the CDR3 DNA that was read is TGTGCCAGCAGCTTCCCCGGAGGGACAGGGGCCTACAATGAG.

Regarding this clone: The sequence runs out 3 residues before the end of the CDR3; the remainder is reconstructed from the germline J gene. This rearrangement joins TRBV12-3 or TRBV12-4 to TRBJ2-3; D is tentatively TRBD1 or TRBD2 (7 bases each). The length of the CDR3 is 15 residues. CDR3 sequence reads: CASSRQGGYQETQYF. CDR3 bases read: TGTGCCAGCAGCCGACAGGGAGGGTACCAAGAGACG.

Concerning this clone: From the germline J gene comes the end of the CDR3, since the read stops 3 residues before it. V usage is TRBV5-1 and J usage is TRBJ2-2, with D perhaps matching TRBD1 (6 bases). CDR3 length: 15 residues. The V end lost 4 bases, the J end lost 7 bases, and 17 bases lay between the germline ends. Germline lookup yields CDR1 SGHRS and CDR2 YFSETQ. This chain's CDR3 is CASSNRTARGGELFF. Incomplete CDR3 DNA: TGCGCCAGCAGCAACCGGACAGCGAGAGGCGGGGAG.

With regard to this clone: The read halts 3 residues ahead of the CDR3 end, with the missing end drawn from the germline J gene. This sequence joins TRBV2 and TRBJ2-1; the match to TRBD1 covers 12 bases. Germline-derived CDR1 and CDR2 are SNHLY and FYNNEI. This CDR3 comprises 15 residues. J was trimmed by 6 bases and V by 4 bases; bases with no gene match: 4. CDR3 DNA (partial): TGTGCCAGCAGTGCGGGACAGGGGGCTTTCAATGAG. It encodes CASSAGQGAFNE. The complete CDR3 reads CASSAGQGAFNEQFF.

A word on this clone: The read ends 3 residues before the CDR3 terminus; that terminus is restored from the germline J gene. The gene calls are TRBV7-8 and TRBJ2-7; 7 nucleotides line up with TRBD1. The CDR3 runs to 15 residues. The ends lost 5 bases at V and 2 bases at J; junction bases unmatched: 9. CDR1 is SGHVS and CDR2 is FQNEAQ in the germline V gene. CDR3 protein: CASSPTRQGTYEQYF. The DNA read from the CDR3 is TGTGCCAGCAGCCCAACTCGACAGGGCACCTACGAG.

The CDR3 loop reads CASSLGHGSGELFF. CDR3 bases read: TGTGCCAGCAGCTTAGGACACGGCTCCGGGGAG. The chain combines TRBV7-6 with TRBJ2-2; no clear D. The read ends 3 residues early relative to the CDR3; the germline J gene fills the gap. Germline V gene sequence: CDR1 SGHVS, CDR2 FNYEAQ. The CDR3 contains 14 residues. The V end was cut by 1 base, the J end by 6 bases, with 9 bases between.